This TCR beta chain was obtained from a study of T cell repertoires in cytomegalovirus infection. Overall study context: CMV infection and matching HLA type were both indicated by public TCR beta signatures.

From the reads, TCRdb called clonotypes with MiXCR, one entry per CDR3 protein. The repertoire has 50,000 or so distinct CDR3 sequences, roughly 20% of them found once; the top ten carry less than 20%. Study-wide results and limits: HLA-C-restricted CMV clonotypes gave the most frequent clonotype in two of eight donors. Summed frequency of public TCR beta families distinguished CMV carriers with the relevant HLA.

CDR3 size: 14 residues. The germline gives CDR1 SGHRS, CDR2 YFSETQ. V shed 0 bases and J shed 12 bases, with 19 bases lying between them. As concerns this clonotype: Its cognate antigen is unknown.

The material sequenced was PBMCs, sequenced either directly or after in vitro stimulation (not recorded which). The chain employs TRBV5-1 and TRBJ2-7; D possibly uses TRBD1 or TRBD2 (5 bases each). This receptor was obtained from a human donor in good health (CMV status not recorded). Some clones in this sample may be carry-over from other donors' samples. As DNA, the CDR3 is TGCGCCAGCAGCTTGGAAACTTCCGGGGACCTCGGGTACTTC. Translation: CASSLETSGDLGYF.